These 32 T cell receptor beta chains were all obtained from the same sample, sequenced in a study of CD8 T cells in ankylosing spondylitis. Study-wide points: Characteristic, it appeared, of ankylosing spondylitis blood was a TCR beta motif of eight or nine highly homologous variants.

Which antigens these TCRs recognize remains unknown. TCRdb redid the calling of the 5' RACE reads with MiXCR, one entry per CDR3 protein. This sample has 670,000 or so distinct CDR3 sequences, with under 20% found just once. Input material: blood, either unsorted or a sorted T cell fraction (not recorded which). The receptors shown here come from a male donor with ankylosing spondylitis.

This chain uses TRBV12-3 or TRBV12-4 with TRBJ1-1; 11 bases match TRBD1. Losses at the gene ends were 5 bases for V and 5 bases for J; bases not matched to a gene: 7. The CDR3 covers 15 residues. CDR3 region: CASSPSGQGGTEAFF. The CDR3 DNA follows: TGTGCCAGCAGTCCTTCGGGACAGGGGGGGACTGAAGCTTTCTTT.

The chain couples TRBV6-2 or TRBV6-3 to TRBJ2-3; D call uncertain. The CDR3 consists of 16 residues. V was clipped by 0 bases and J by 3 bases, with 13 bases between them. Germline V gene data show CDR1 as MNHEY and CDR2 as SVGEGT. CDR3 loop: CASSYSELPRTDTQYF. The CDR3 region has the DNA TGTGCCAGCAGTTACTCTGAACTACCACGTACAGATACGCAGTATTTT.

CDR3 residues: CASSQDPAGSYNEQFF. CDR3 nucleotides: TGTGCCAGCAGCCAAGATCCAGCGGGCTCCTACAATGAGCAGTTCTTC. This chain links TRBV3-1 with TRBJ2-1; possibly TRBD2 for D (6 bases). CDR1 is LGHDT and CDR2 is YNNKEL in the germline V gene (reference sequence). This CDR3 spans 16 amino acids. The ends were cut back, 0 bases at V and 0 bases at J, with 9 bases in the middle.

The chain couples TRBV27 to TRBJ2-5, with TRBD2 matching over 10 bases. J gave up 5 bases and V 8 bases, and 14 bases lay outside the gene matches. The CDR3 has 16 amino acids. Germline-derived CDR1 and CDR2 are MNHEY and SMNVEV (reference sequence). This CDR3 reads CASSPWASGSGETQYF. The CDR3 DNA is TGTGCCAGCTCCCCATGGGCTAGCGGGAGCGGGGAGACCCAGTACTTC.

This chain connects TRBV24-1 to TRBJ2-3; D is perhaps TRBD1 (6 bases). The CDR3 length is 16 residues. In germline, CDR1 is KGHDR, CDR2 SFDVKD. V lost 4 bases and J 1 base, leaving 14 bases between the germline ends. The DNA of the CDR3 is TGTGCCACCAGTGAAACCCAGGGGCGTGGCACAGATACGCAGTATTTT. Translating it yields CATSETQGRGTDTQYF.

The J gene is TRBJ2-7, the V gene TRBV12-3 or TRBV12-4, with D perhaps TRBD1 (7 bases). The ends were cut back, 5 bases at V and 0 bases at J, with 14 bases in the middle. This CDR3 is 15 amino acids long. Written as DNA, the CDR3 is TGTGCCAGCAGTCCCGCCCAGGGGGGCTCCTACGAGCAGTACTTC. It codes for CASSPAQGGSYEQYF.

This clonotype appeared a few times. One junction end disagrees with the germline gene, perhaps due to a read error. The rearrangement joins TRBV12-3 or TRBV12-4 to TRBJ2-7; 11 nucleotides align to TRBD2. The CDR3 totals 15 residues. The CDR3: CASSVAGGPSYEQYF. CDR3 DNA: TGTGCCAGCAGTGTAGCGGGAGGGCCTTCCTACGAGCAGTACTTC.

J is TRBJ2-1 and V is TRBV20-1, with TRBD2 as a possible D gene (5 bases). Germline V gives CDR1 DFQATT, CDR2 SNEGSKA (reference sequence). Trimming cost V 3 bases and J 2 bases, with 14 bases left between them. CDR3 length: 15 residues. The CDR3 loop is CSARALAGAYNEQFF. The CDR3, as DNA: TGCAGTGCTAGGGCCCTAGCTGGGGCCTACAATGAGCAGTTCTTC.

The chain combines TRBV20-1 with TRBJ1-5; 7 bases agree with TRBD1. The CDR3 has 15 residues. Trimming at V came to 3 bases and at J to 3 bases, leaving 8 bases not matched to a gene. CDR1 and CDR2 (germline): DFQATT, SNEGSKA (reference sequence). CDR3: CSASPQGELNQPQHF. The CDR3 nucleotides are TGCAGTGCTAGCCCCCAGGGGGAACTCAATCAGCCCCAGCATTTT.

The CDR3 is CASSSTRVYNSPLHF. The CDR3 DNA reads as TGTGCCAGCAGCTCGACCAGGGTCTATAATTCACCCCTCCACTTT. V and J are TRBV5-8 and TRBJ1-6, with D possibly TRBD1 on 5 matching bases. V was cut by 3 bases and J by 3 bases, with 10 bases left in between. Germline V gives CDR1 SGHTS, CDR2 YDEGEE. This CDR3 has 15 amino acids.

This clonotype was seen a handful of times. The chain has TRBV4-2 and TRBJ1-5, with D tentatively TRBD1 (6 bases). With 0 bases removed from V and 2 bases from J, the gap between germline ends came to 8 bases. This CDR3 contains 15 residues. Looked up from germline, CDR1 is LGHNA and CDR2 is YNFKEQ. Written as DNA, the CDR3 is TGTGCCAGCAGCCAAGAATCAGGGGGCAATCAGCCCCAGCATTTT. Protein product: CASSQESGGNQPQHF.

This chain uses TRBV5-1 with TRBJ2-1; D call uncertain. V was trimmed by 0 bases and J by 2 bases, leaving 6 bases between them. The CDR3 covers 14 residues. CDR1 and CDR2 from the germline V gene are SGHRS and YFSETQ. CDR3 bases: TGCGCCAGCAGCTTGGGTCCCCCCTACAATGAGCAGTTCTTC. It translates to CASSLGPPYNEQFF.

This chain uses TRBV11-2 with TRBJ2-1; 9 nucleotides line up with TRBD2. The CDR3 length is 15 residues. V shed 4 bases and J 8 bases; nucleotides not matched to a gene: 9. Germline V CDR1 and CDR2: SGHAT, FQNNGV. The CDR3 bases are TGTGCCAGCAGCTCCCTAGCGGGGAGGCTAGATGAGCAGTTCTTC. Translation gives CASSSLAGRLDEQFF.

This clonotype was seen a handful of times. V gene TRBV11-3 combines with J gene TRBJ1-1; D is possibly TRBD1 (6 bases). Trimming left V 6 bases short and J 7 bases short, with 9 bases between. This CDR3 is 11 amino acids long. CDR1 SGHNT and CDR2 YENEEA come from the germline V gene. The CDR3 sequence is CASRLTGEAFF. CDR3 coding DNA: TGTGCCAGCAGGTTGACAGGTGAAGCTTTCTTT.

This clonotype was observed a few times. CDR3 nucleotide sequence: TGTGCCAGCAGTTGGGCAGGGGATGAAAAACTGTTTTTT. Its translation: CASSWAGDEKLFF. The J gene is TRBJ1-4, the V gene TRBV27; weak D call: TRBD1 (6 bases). The CDR3 totals 13 residues. The ends were cut back, 4 bases at V and 6 bases at J, with 9 bases in the middle. The germline V gene encodes CDR1 MNHEY and CDR2 SMNVEV (reference sequence).

There are a few counts of this clonotype. This chain joins TRBV20-1 and TRBJ1-4, with D unclear. Per germline, CDR1 DFQATT and CDR2 SNEGSKA (reference sequence). The CDR3 has 13 amino acids. V lost 2 bases, J lost 8 bases, and 12 bases lay in between. This chain's CDR3 is CSARNTASEKLFF. DNA of the CDR3: TGCAGTGCTAGAAATACGGCAAGCGAAAAACTGTTTTTT.

This sequence joins TRBV4-1 and TRBJ2-5, with D perhaps assigned TRBD1 or TRBD2 (5 bases each). This CDR3 has 16 amino acids. The germline V gene encodes CDR1 MGHRA and CDR2 YSYEKL. The ends were cut back, 0 bases at V and 5 bases at J, with 16 bases in the middle. This CDR3 reads CASSQEMQGVGETQYF. CDR3 DNA: TGCGCCAGCAGCCAAGAAATGCAGGGAGTCGGGGAGACCCAGTACTTC.

The rearrangement joins TRBV7-9 to TRBJ1-4; D remains unclear. The V and J ends lost 5 bases and 7 bases respectively, with 17 bases between them. The CDR3 is 15 amino acids. CDR1 is SEHNR, CDR2 FQNEAQ, per germline (reference sequence). CDR3 nucleotide sequence: TGTGCCAGCAGCGCTTATGGGTTTATAGGTGAAAAACTGTTTTTT. Encoded protein: CASSAYGFIGEKLFF.

This clonotype was counted between two and nine times. V gene TRBV7-2 combines with J gene TRBJ2-1; TRBD2 matches at 10 bases. This CDR3 is built from 16 residues. Trimming removed 0 bases from V and 3 bases from J; junction bases left unmatched: 2. Germline CDR1 is SGHTA and CDR2 is FQGNSA. The chain's CDR3 is CASSLASGGVYNEQFF. DNA of the CDR3: TGTGCCAGCAGCTTAGCCAGCGGGGGGGTCTACAATGAGCAGTTCTTC.

This clonotype has more than one count but fewer than ten. The chain uses TRBV7-3 and TRBJ1-1, with a tentative D call TRBD1 (5 bases). Trimming took off 0 bases at V and 7 bases at J, with 12 bases between the two ends. This CDR3 is built from 14 residues. Germline assignment: CDR1 SGHTA and CDR2 FQGTGA. The CDR3 here is CASSLTGVGGEAFF. In DNA, the CDR3 is TGTGCCAGCAGCTTAACGGGGGTTGGGGGTGAAGCTTTCTTT. The entire variable domain, with the rest obtained from reference TRBV7-3 and TRBJ1-1, is as follows: GAGVSQTPSNKVTEKGKYVELRCDPISGHTALYWYRQSLGQGPEFLIYFQGTGAADDSGLPNDRFFAVRPEGSVSTLKIQRTERGDSAVYLCASSLTGVGGEAFFGQGTRLTVV.

The rearrangement uses TRBV18 and TRBJ2-1; 10 bases are shared with TRBD2. Unmatched junction bases numbered 6, after V lost 3 bases and J lost 7 bases. The V gene's germline CDR1 is KGHSH and CDR2 LQKENI. The CDR3 runs to 15 residues. The CDR3 DNA reads as TGTGCCAGCTCACCTCCGGGACTAGCGACAAATGAGCAGTTCTTC. This codes for CASSPPGLATNEQFF.

This clonotype was detected a few times. The chain links TRBV27 to TRBJ2-5; D is perhaps TRBD2 (7 bases). The length of the CDR3 is 12 residues. Per germline, CDR1 MNHEY and CDR2 SMNVEV (reference sequence). V lost 5 bases to trimming and J lost 7 bases, with 11 bases between them. The CDR3 DNA reads TGTGCCAGCAGTCCTGGGGGGGCGACCCAGTACTTC. Translated, it gives CASSPGGATQYF.

This clonotype was detected a few times. The CDR3 is CASSSRGTTEQFF. Here the CDR3 DNA reads TGTGCCAGCAGCTCGCGGGGGACGACCGAGCAGTTCTTC. The genes are TRBV7-9 and TRBJ2-1; the match to TRBD2 covers 7 bases. Trimming at V came to 4 bases and at J to 10 bases, leaving 7 bases not matched to a gene. The CDR3 contains 13 residues. Germline V gene sequence: CDR1 SEHNR, CDR2 FQNEAQ (reference sequence).

This clonotype was counted between two and nine times. V is TRBV10-3 and J is TRBJ2-1; TRBD2 is a possible D gene (6 bases). V was clipped by 0 bases and J by 14 bases, with 20 bases between them. The CDR3 extends over 15 amino acids. The germline gives CDR1 ENHRY, CDR2 SYGVKD. The chain's CDR3 is CAISESIVGGVNEFF. The CDR3 region has the DNA TGTGCCATCAGTGAGTCGATTGTCGGCGGGGTGAATGAGTTCTTC.

The chain has TRBV10-3 and TRBJ2-4; maybe TRBD1 (5 bases). Trimming took off 0 bases at V and 6 bases at J, with 9 bases between the two ends. Germline-derived CDR1 and CDR2 are ENHRY and SYGVKD. The CDR3 contains 14 residues. The CDR3 sequence is CAISESQGGNIQYF. The CDR3 nucleotides are TGTGCCATCAGTGAGTCTCAGGGTGGAAACATTCAGTACTTC.

Many counts were recorded for this clonotype. The rearrangement links TRBV14 to TRBJ2-2; D is unresolved. Germline assignment: CDR1 SGHDN and CDR2 FVKESK. V lost 2 bases and J lost 8, with 9 bases in between. The CDR3 runs to 13 residues. The CDR3 loop reads CASSQPVWGELFF. The DNA of the CDR3 is TGTGCCAGCAGCCAACCAGTCTGGGGGGAGCTGTTTTTT.

This clonotype was detected a few times. V and J are TRBV5-1 and TRBJ2-3, with TRBD2 matching over 13 bases. After removal of 0 bases from V and 6 bases from J, the junction contained 4 bases not matched to a gene. This CDR3 has 16 residues. CDR1 is SGHRS, CDR2 YFSETQ, per germline. CDR3 sequence reads: CASSLEKTSGGDTQYF. In nucleotides, the CDR3 is TGCGCCAGCAGCTTGGAAAAGACTAGCGGGGGGGATACGCAGTATTTT. Looking up the rest from reference TRBV5-1 and TRBJ2-3 gives the full variable domain: KAGVTQTPRYLIKTRGQQVTLSCSPISGHRSVSWYQQTPGQGLQFLFEYFSETQRNKGNFPGRFSGRQFSNSRSEMNVSTLELGDSALYLCASSLEKTSGGDTQYFGPGTRLTVL.

This clonotype was found a few times. The rearrangement uses TRBV20-1 and TRBJ2-7; 8 bases line up with TRBD2. J lost 1 base, V lost 6 bases, and 2 bases had no gene match. The CDR3 totals 12 residues. Germline V lookup: CDR1 DFQATT, CDR2 SNEGSKA (reference sequence). The CDR3 reads CSAPSGSYEQYF. The CDR3 DNA reads as TGCAGTGCCCCTAGCGGGTCCTACGAGCAGTACTTC.

This clonotype has just a few counts. The V and J genes are TRBV5-1 and TRBJ1-2; perhaps TRBD1 as D (6 bases). Germline V gives CDR1 SGHRS, CDR2 YFSETQ. V was cut by 0 bases and J by 0 bases, with 15 bases left in between. This CDR3 contains 17 residues. The DNA for the CDR3 is TGCGCCAGCAGCTTGGATGTGGGGGCAGGGGCTAACTATGGCTACACCTTC. It translates to CASSLDVGAGANYGYTF.

The rearrangement uses TRBV7-9 and TRBJ2-7, with 8 nucleotides matching TRBD1. V lost 5 bases and J lost 6; bases outside the gene matches: 12. In germline, CDR1 is SEHNR, CDR2 FQNEAQ (reference sequence). The CDR3 runs 15 residues. CDR3 loop: CASSLRDRPSGEQYF. Written as DNA, the CDR3 is TGTGCCAGCAGCCTCCGGGACAGGCCCTCCGGCGAGCAGTACTTC.

The CDR3 is CASSSRQVTDTQYF. The CDR3 DNA reads as TGTGCCAGCAGTTCCCGCCAGGTCACAGATACGCAGTATTTT. The chain is built from TRBV6-5 and TRBJ2-3; D call uncertain. Trimming removed 4 bases at V and 2 bases at J, with 10 bases between. Germline V gives CDR1 MNHEY, CDR2 SVGAGI. This CDR3 contains 14 residues.

CDR3 residues: CASSFASGLGNTIYF. For the CDR3, the DNA is TGTGCCAGCAGTTTTGCCTCCGGATTAGGAAACACCATATATTTT. The chain recombines TRBV12-3 or TRBV12-4 with TRBJ1-3; D gene uncertain. The ends were cut back, 3 bases at V and 4 bases at J, with 13 bases in the middle. The CDR3 spans 15 residues.